The next 20 T cell receptor beta chains were all read from a single sample in a study of cytomegalovirus exposure and HLA in healthy donors. The primer mix had 60 Vbeta and 13 Jbeta primers. TCRdb's table, derived via immunoSEQ multiplex PCR, lists solely in-frame clones and lacks some. The table lists 70,000 to 95,000 clones, 65% to 85% of them singletons. The source material was PBMCs. The receptors stem from a middle-aged man in good health and CMV-seronegative.

This chain connects TRBV30 to TRBJ2-7; the D is unclear. The length of the CDR3 is 13 residues. Trimming stripped 5 bases from V and 6 bases from J, with 17 bases between. Germline V lookup: CDR1 GTSNPN, CDR2 SVGIG (reference sequence). The CDR3 is CAWRKIRRSEQYF. CDR3 nucleotides: TGTGCCTGGCGTAAGATCCGCCGGTCCGAGCAGTACTTC.

The chain links TRBV30 to TRBJ2-5; TRBD2 agrees at 11 bases. CDR1 is GTSNPN and CDR2 is SVGIG in the germline V gene (reference sequence). The CDR3 is 14 amino acids. Germline trimming cut 5 bases from V and 5 bases from J; bases unmatched to any gene: 7. DNA of the CDR3: TGTGCCTGGGGACTAGCGGGCCGAGTTGAGACCCAGTACTTC. Its protein product is CAWGLAGRVETQYF.

This clone appeared a few times. This chain uses TRBV30 with TRBJ2-3, with a tentative D call TRBD2 (7 bases). With 0 bases removed from V and 0 bases from J, the gap between germline ends came to 10 bases. There are 15 residues in the CDR3. CDR1 GTSNPN and CDR2 SVGIG come from the germline V gene (reference sequence). The CDR3 here is CAWSVGGGSTDTQYF. Written as DNA, the CDR3 is TGTGCCTGGAGTGTAGGGGGGGGGAGCACAGATACGCAGTATTTT.

This clone was seen only once. This chain uses TRBV18 with TRBJ1-5; D is undetermined. Germline V gene sequence: CDR1 KGHSH, CDR2 LQKENI. V shed 3 bases and J shed 8 bases, with 8 bases lying between them. The CDR3 consists of 12 residues. The CDR3 coding sequence is TGTGCCAGCTCACCCCCGGGAGAGCCCCAGCATTTT. This codes for CASSPPGEPQHF. The full variable domain, in which reference TRBV18 and TRBJ1-5 provide the parts outside the CDR3, is NAGVMQNPRHLVRRRGQEARLRCSPMKGHSHVYWYRQLPEEGLKFMVYLQKENIIDESGMPKERFSAEFPKEGPSILRIQQVVRGDSAAYFCASSPPGEPQHFGDGTRLSIL.

The V call is TRBV5-6, the J call TRBJ1-2, with 7 positions matching TRBD1. V shed 4 bases and J 5 bases; nucleotides not matched to a gene: 8. CDR1 SGHDT and CDR2 YYEEEE come from the germline V gene. The CDR3 contains 14 residues. The CDR3 spells CASSRGTAEYGYTF. The DNA of the CDR3 is TGTGCCAGCAGCAGAGGGACAGCCGAGTATGGCTACACCTTC.

The chain is built from TRBV5-4 and TRBJ2-5, with TRBD1 matching 8 bases. CDR3 size: 16 residues. Germline values: CDR1 SGHNT, CDR2 YYREEE (reference sequence). Losses at the gene ends were 4 bases for V and 3 bases for J; bases not matched to a gene: 11. The DNA of the CDR3 is TGTGCCAGCAGCCCCTGGAGCAGGGGGCCCAAAGAGACCCAGTACTTC. This translates into CASSPWSRGPKETQYF.

The chain combines TRBV5-1 with TRBJ1-1, with unresolved D. There are 14 residues in the CDR3. V lost 0 bases to trimming and J lost 1 base, with 7 bases between them. Per germline, CDR1 SGHRS and CDR2 YFSETQ. For the CDR3, the DNA is TGCGCCAGCAGCTTGGGGCTTCCGAACACTGAAGCTTTCTTT. Its protein is CASSLGLPNTEAFF. The full variable domain, in which reference TRBV5-1 and TRBJ1-1 provide the parts outside the CDR3, is KAGVTQTPRYLIKTRGQQVTLSCSPISGHRSVSWYQQTPGQGLQFLFEYFSETQRNKGNFPGRFSGRQFSNSRSEMNVSTLELGDSALYLCASSLGLPNTEAFFGQGTRLTVV.

This CDR3 reads CASSGGYEQYF. CDR3 sequence (DNA): TGCGCCAGCAGCGGGGGGTACGAGCAGTACTTC. The chain links TRBV5-1 to TRBJ2-5; TRBD2 might be the D (6 bases). The end of the DNA fits TRBJ2-7 better, so the J call may be wrong. The CDR3 contains 11 residues. Germline V CDR1 and CDR2: SGHRS, YFSETQ.

This chain joins TRBV7-2 and TRBJ2-3, with 13 bases matching TRBD2. There are 17 residues in the CDR3. CDR1 SGHTA and CDR2 FQGNSA come from the germline V gene. J lost 4 bases, V lost 1 base, and 5 bases had no gene match. The CDR3 DNA reads as TGTGCCAGCAGCTTAGGCCCACTAGCGGGGGGGCCAGATACGCAGTATTTT. Its protein is CASSLGPLAGGPDTQYF.

The gene calls are TRBV4-1 and TRBJ1-1; D possibly corresponds to TRBD1 (6 bases). Looked up from germline, CDR1 is MGHRA and CDR2 is YSYEKL. V gave up 6 bases and J gave up 5 bases, with 16 bases separating them. This CDR3 has 14 residues. As DNA, the CDR3 is TGCGCCAGCAGGCTCTCCGCTAGGGGGACTGAAGCTTTCTTT. Its protein product is CASRLSARGTEAFF.

This sequence joins TRBV4-1 and TRBJ2-1; 12 nucleotides agree with TRBD1. Germline V lookup: CDR1 MGHRA, CDR2 YSYEKL. The CDR3 has 18 amino acids. V lost 3 bases to trimming and J lost 7 bases; unmatched junction nucleotides: 13. CDR3 in amino acids: CASSHSPGQGAGWNEQFF. DNA for the CDR3: TGCGCCAGCAGCCATTCCCCGGGACAGGGGGCGGGGTGGAATGAGCAGTTCTTC.

The rearrangement links TRBV7-9 to TRBJ1-6; 10 bases map to TRBD1. The germline gives CDR1 SEHNR, CDR2 FQNEAQ (reference sequence). The junction had 3 bases not matched to a gene; V was cut back by 4 bases and J by 9 bases. The CDR3 contains 14 residues. The CDR3 loop is CASSSTGGGSPLHF. The CDR3 DNA reads as TGTGCCAGCAGCTCGACAGGGGGCGGTTCACCCCTCCACTTT.

The rearrangement links TRBV2 to TRBJ1-5; D unclear. Trimming took off 6 bases at V and 0 bases at J, with 6 bases between the two ends. The CDR3 runs to 13 residues. From germline, CDR1 is SNHLY and CDR2 FYNNEI. The CDR3 protein is CASRQNSNQPQHF. CDR3 nucleotide sequence: TGTGCCAGCAGACAGAATAGCAATCAGCCCCAGCATTTT.

CDR3 nucleotide sequence: TGTGCCAGCAGCGTATATTTAGTCCCGAGCTCCTACAATGAGCAGTTCTTC. Translation gives CASSVYLVPSSYNEQFF. V is TRBV9 and J is TRBJ2-1; the D is unclear. V was pared by 1 base and J by 0 bases, with 14 bases between. Per the germline V gene, CDR1 is SGDLS and CDR2 is YYNGEE. CDR3 size: 17 residues. Drawing the rest from reference TRBV9 and TRBJ2-1, the complete variable domain is DSGVTQTPKHLITATGQRVTLRCSPRSGDLSVYWYQQSLDQGLQFLIQYYNGEERAKGNILERFSAQQFPDLHSELNLSSLELGDSALYFCASSVYLVPSSYNEQFFGPGTRLTVL.

This clone turned up a few times. The chain has TRBV4-2 and TRBJ1-6; D is uncertain. CDR1 LGHNA and CDR2 YNFKEQ come from the germline V gene. CDR3 length: 18 amino acids. Trimming stripped 0 bases from V and 3 bases from J, with 15 bases between. The CDR3 protein is CASSQDEASTNYNSPLHF. For the CDR3, the DNA is TGTGCCAGCAGCCAAGATGAGGCCTCTACGAACTATAATTCACCCCTCCACTTT.

The rearrangement uses TRBV7-9 and TRBJ1-2; 8 bases align to TRBD1. The CDR3 has 14 residues. Trimming at V came to 4 bases and at J to 4 bases, leaving 5 bases not matched to a gene. CDR1 SEHNR and CDR2 FQNEAQ come from the germline V gene (reference sequence). The CDR3 DNA sequence: TGTGCCAGCAGCTCGACAGGGACAGGCTATGGCTACACCTTC. Amino acids: CASSSTGTGYGYTF.

This chain connects TRBV9 to TRBJ1-4; D is unresolved. V was pared by 0 bases and J by 4 bases, with 10 bases between. Germline CDR1 reads SGDLS; CDR2 reads YYNGEE. The length of the CDR3 is 15 residues. The CDR3 loop is CASSVGGGYNEKLFF. The CDR3 bases are TGTGCCAGCAGCGTAGGAGGTGGCTATAATGAAAAACTGTTTTTT.

The chain carries TRBV10-3 and TRBJ1-2; D unclear. Germline V gives CDR1 ENHRY, CDR2 SYGVKD. Trimming removed 2 bases from V and 7 bases from J, with 17 bases in between. This CDR3 is 15 amino acids long. This chain's CDR3 is CAISERLGSSPGYTF. In nucleotides, the CDR3 is TGTGCCATCAGTGAGCGTCTGGGCAGTTCTCCTGGCTACACCTTC.

The chain employs TRBV10-3 and TRBJ1-3; 9 nucleotides match TRBD1. This CDR3 spans 23 amino acids. Germline-derived CDR1 and CDR2 are ENHRY and SYGVKD. V gave up 0 bases and J gave up 0 bases; unmatched junction bases: 21. CDR3 bases: TGTGCCATCAGTGAGTCGAAATATACAGGGGGCTATACAGGGGGAAGCTCTGGAAACACCATATATTTT. This translates into CAISESKYTGGYTGGSSGNTIYF.

This chain joins TRBV6-1 and TRBJ2-5; no clear D gene. The end of the DNA fits TRBJ2-7 better, so the J call may be wrong. Germline V gene sequence: CDR1 MNHNS, CDR2 SASEGT. This CDR3 comprises 14 residues. As DNA, the CDR3 is TGTGCCAGCAGTGTAGTGGTTACAGCCTACGAGCAGTACTTC. Amino acids: CASSVVVTAYEQYF.